Shown below are 24 T cell receptor beta chains from a single sample sequenced in a study of cytomegalovirus exposure and HLA in healthy donors. Vbeta (60) and Jbeta (13) primers were used in the PCR. TCRdb's copy holds only in-frame clones and misses some; the assay was immunoSEQ multiplex PCR. The table lists about 60,000 clones. The source material was PBMCs. Receptors were obtained from a boy aged 5-17 years in good health and CMV-seronegative.

The chain employs TRBV27 and TRBJ1-2; D gene ambiguous. The CDR3 is 12 residues long. The germline CDR1 and CDR2 sequences are MNHEY and SMNVEV (reference sequence). V lost 5 bases, J lost 3 bases, and 7 bases lay in between. The CDR3 is CASSPGYYGYTF. Here the CDR3 DNA reads TGTGCCAGCAGTCCGGGGTACTATGGCTACACCTTC.

The chain links TRBV27 to TRBJ1-6; D not certain. Trimming removed 3 bases at V and 6 bases at J, with 12 bases between. The V gene's germline CDR1 is MNHEY and CDR2 SMNVEV (reference sequence). This CDR3 has 15 amino acids. The CDR3 sequence: CASSFILEGNSPLHF. DNA for the CDR3: TGTGCCAGCAGTTTTATTCTGGAGGGTAATTCACCCCTCCACTTT.

This chain joins TRBV6-5 and TRBJ2-1, with 7 bases that match TRBD1. V shed 0 bases, J shed 3 bases, and the junction held 5 bases outside the gene matches. The germline CDR1 and CDR2 sequences are MNHEY and SVGAGI. The CDR3 consists of 16 residues. Here the CDR3 DNA reads TGTGCCAGCAGTTACTCCCGGGACAGCCGCTACAATGAGCAGTTCTTC. Translation gives CASSYSRDSRYNEQFF.

V usage is TRBV2 and J usage is TRBJ2-5, with D possibly matching TRBD2 (6 bases). V was shortened by 7 bases and J by 4 bases, with 25 bases between the two germline ends. The CDR3 is 17 amino acids. Looked up from germline, CDR1 is SNHLY and CDR2 is FYNNEI. CDR3 DNA: TGTGCCAGCAAGTGGGGGGTGTTAGCGGCTTCGAGAGAGACCCAGTACTTC. Protein: CASKWGVLAASRETQYF.

The chain has TRBV19 and TRBJ1-1, with D maybe TRBD1 (6 bases). The CDR3 is 15 residues long. CDR1 and CDR2 (germline): LNHDA, SQIVND (reference sequence). V lost 3 bases and J lost 0, with 11 bases in between. In nucleotides, the CDR3 is TGTGCCAGTAGTATTCAGCAGGGGATGAACACTGAAGCTTTCTTT. It encodes CASSIQQGMNTEAFF.

The chain is built from TRBV6-1 and TRBJ1-2, with D tentatively TRBD1 (5 bases). Trimming stripped 2 bases from V and 4 bases from J, with 11 bases between. CDR3 length equals 14 residues. Germline V gene data show CDR1 as MNHNS and CDR2 as SASEGT. The CDR3 protein is CASSESGGFYGYTF. The CDR3 DNA reads as TGTGCCAGCAGTGAATCGGGGGGATTCTATGGCTACACCTTC.

The chain is built from TRBV7-2 and TRBJ2-3; D possibly corresponds to TRBD2 (7 bases). Trimming took 5 bases from V and 2 from J, leaving 14 bases between them. In germline, CDR1 is SGHTA, CDR2 FQGNSA. The CDR3 runs to 15 residues. In DNA form, the CDR3 reads TGTGCCAGCAGCCAGTCGGGGGGCCTCACAGATACGCAGTATTTT. It codes for CASSQSGGLTDTQYF.

The V and J genes are TRBV7-7 and TRBJ2-7; D gene unclear. CDR3 length equals 13 residues. CDR1 SSHAT and CDR2 FNYEAQ come from the germline V gene (reference sequence). V was pared by 3 bases and J by 3 bases, with 9 bases between. CDR3 region: CASSFGQNYEQYF. The CDR3, as DNA: TGTGCCAGCAGCTTTGGGCAGAACTACGAGCAGTACTTC.

This sequence joins TRBV30 and TRBJ1-2; D is ambiguous. CDR1 is GTSNPN and CDR2 is SVGIG in the germline V gene (reference sequence). The CDR3 extends over 14 amino acids. V lost 0 bases and J 4 bases, leaving 12 bases between the germline ends. This CDR3 is CAWSVKERAYGYTF. CDR3 DNA sequence: TGTGCCTGGAGTGTAAAAGAAAGAGCCTATGGCTACACCTTC.

The chain has TRBV4-1 and TRBJ2-2; 10 nucleotides match TRBD1. The length of the CDR3 is 17 residues. With V trimmed by 2 bases and J by 6 bases, 9 bases remained unmatched. Germline CDR1 and CDR2: MGHRA and YSYEKL. CDR3 coding DNA: TGCGCCAGCAGCCAACCGGGGGGACAGGGGAAGGCCGGGGAGCTGTTTTTT. Amino acids: CASSQPGGQGKAGELFF.

Details on this clone: Other DNA sequences within the sample encode an identical CDR3. The gene calls are TRBV30 and TRBJ1-2, with D possibly being TRBD1 (6 bases). Germline V CDR1 and CDR2: GTSNPN, SVGIG (reference sequence). The CDR3 consists of 14 residues. V dropped 5 bases and J dropped 8 bases, with 21 bases sitting between them. The CDR3 bases are TGTGCCTGGGTCAGCACGGGGGGCGTCAGCGGCTACACCTTC. Protein product: CAWVSTGGVSGYTF.

The gene calls are TRBV5-6 and TRBJ2-1; 8 bases map to TRBD2. After removal of 0 bases from V and 10 bases from J, the junction contained 0 bases not matched to a gene. The germline V gene encodes CDR1 SGHDT and CDR2 YYEEEE. This CDR3 has 12 residues. CDR3 DNA sequence: TGTGCCAGCAGCTTGGAGCGGGAGGAGCAGTTCTTC. It translates to CASSLEREEQFF. The variable domain in full, with the rest retrieved from reference TRBV5-6 and TRBJ2-1, is DAGVTQSPTHLIKTRGQQVTLRCSPKSGHDTVSWYQQALGQGPQFIFQYYEEEERQRGNFPDRFSGHQFPNYSSELNVNALLLGDSALYLCASSLEREEQFFGPGTRLTVL.

The rearrangement joins TRBV5-1 to TRBJ1-1, with a weak D call TRBD1 (5 bases). The CDR3 contains 15 residues. The V gene lost 4 bases and the J gene lost 0 bases, with 13 bases spanning the gap. Germline V CDR1 and CDR2: SGHRS, YFSETQ. The CDR3 DNA is TGCGCCAGCAGCCCGGTGGGGGGGATGAACACTGAAGCTTTCTTT. Amino acid sequence: CASSPVGGMNTEAFF.

The CDR3 loop is CASSLAWGGVNTGELFF. Here the CDR3 DNA reads TGTGCCAGCAGCTTAGCGTGGGGCGGGGTGAACACCGGGGAGCTGTTTTTT. The chain is built from TRBV7-9 and TRBJ2-2; weak D call: TRBD2 (6 bases). Germline V gives CDR1 SEHNR, CDR2 FQNEAQ (reference sequence). The CDR3 runs to 17 residues. Trimming removed 0 bases at V and 1 base at J, with 12 bases between.

The chain combines TRBV9 with TRBJ2-2; 7 bases are shared with TRBD1. The V gene's germline CDR1 is SGDLS and CDR2 YYNGEE. This CDR3 contains 15 residues. The CDR3 loop is CASQQGGVRTGELFF. DNA for the CDR3: TGTGCTAGTCAGCAAGGGGGCGTCAGGACCGGGGAGCTGTTTTTT.

This rearrangement joins TRBV19 to TRBJ2-7, with TRBD2 as a possible D gene (5 bases). CDR3 length: 14 residues. Per germline, CDR1 LNHDA and CDR2 SQIVND (reference sequence). The germline V and J ends were trimmed by 2 bases and 0 bases, with 8 bases remaining between them. The CDR3 loop is CASSIKRNSYEQYF. CDR3 in DNA: TGTGCCAGTAGTATAAAGCGGAACTCCTACGAGCAGTACTTC.

The chain combines TRBV4-1 with TRBJ2-1, with 10 bases fitting TRBD2. The CDR3 spans 16 residues. V lost 3 bases to trimming and J lost 8 bases; unmatched junction nucleotides: 10. Germline V lookup: CDR1 MGHRA, CDR2 YSYEKL. The CDR3 DNA sequence: TGCGCCAGCAGCCAGGTGGAGCGGGGGGGCCTTGATGAGCAGTTCTTC. Its translation is CASSQVERGGLDEQFF.

This chain links TRBV5-4 with TRBJ1-4; weak D call: TRBD1 (6 bases). The V end lost 4 bases, the J end lost 5 bases, and 12 bases lay between the germline ends. The CDR3 contains 14 residues. Germline CDR1 and CDR2: SGHNT and YYREEE (reference sequence). CDR3 sequence: CASSLGHRNEKLFF. The CDR3 DNA reads TGTGCCAGCAGCCTGGGACACCGAAATGAAAAACTGTTTTTT.

The chain links TRBV19 to TRBJ2-7, with 8 bases fitting TRBD1. V trimming: 5 bases; J trimming: 6 bases; junction bases outside the gene matches: 9. The germline V gene encodes CDR1 LNHDA and CDR2 SQIVND (reference sequence). This CDR3 region has 14 residues. The CDR3 nucleotides read TGTGCCAGTAGTCCCCGACAGGGGAATTCCGAGCAGTACTTC. Its protein product is CASSPRQGNSEQYF.

The rearrangement joins TRBV29-1 to TRBJ1-1, with 8 positions matching TRBD1. The V gene end was trimmed by 5 bases and the J gene end by 11 bases; junction bases not matched to a gene: 7. Germline assignment: CDR1 SQVTM and CDR2 ANQGSEA. The length of the CDR3 is 11 residues. The CDR3 coding sequence is TGCAGCGTTCCTCAGGGGGCGCGTGCTTTCTTT. Its protein product is CSVPQGARAFF.

This rearrangement joins TRBV10-3 to TRBJ1-1; D perhaps matches TRBD1 (5 bases). Trimming pared 3 bases from V and 4 bases from J, leaving 9 bases between. CDR1 and CDR2 from the germline V gene are ENHRY and SYGVKD. The CDR3 runs 13 residues. CDR3 protein: CAISEGVATEAFF. The DNA for the CDR3 is TGTGCCATCAGTGAAGGGGTGGCCACTGAAGCTTTCTTT.

This chain joins TRBV5-4 and TRBJ2-1; D call uncertain. CDR1 is SGHNT, CDR2 YYREEE, per germline (reference sequence). V was cut by 0 bases and J by 0 bases, with 7 bases left in between. This CDR3 spans 15 amino acids. DNA for the CDR3: TGTGCCAGCAGCTTGGGCGGAATCTCCTACAATGAGCAGTTCTTC. Protein product: CASSLGGISYNEQFF.

J is TRBJ1-1 and V is TRBV5-4; TRBD1 matches at 10 bases. CDR1 and CDR2 from the germline V gene are SGHNT and YYREEE (reference sequence). The CDR3 sequence is 15 residues long. V lost 4 bases and J lost 4; bases outside the gene matches: 7. The CDR3 DNA sequence: TGTGCCAGCAGCCTCAAGACAGGGGGCGGCACTGAAGCTTTCTTT. Translating gives CASSLKTGGGTEAFF. Variable domain in full (rest from reference TRBV5-4 and TRBJ1-1): ETGVTQSPTHLIKTRGQQVTLRCSSQSGHNTVSWYQQALGQGPQFIFQYYREEENGRGNFPPRFSGLQFPNYSSELNVNALELDDSALYLCASSLKTGGGTEAFFGQGTRLTVV.

The DNA for the CDR3 is TGTGCCAGCAGTTCGATTGGGACAGGGGGAAGCGAGCAGTACTTC. This encodes CASSSIGTGGSEQYF. The V call is TRBV28, the J call TRBJ2-7; 11 nucleotides agree with TRBD1. Germline-derived CDR1 and CDR2 are MDHEN and SYDVKM. V shed 4 bases, J shed 6 bases, and the junction held 8 bases outside the gene matches. The CDR3 loop spans 15 amino acids.